This TCR beta chain was documented in a study of blood T cells in healthy people across ages. Primers used in a second PCR of roughly 6 to 11 cycles were a sample-barcoded 5' primer and a J-beta primer mix. MiXCR, run by TCRdb on the 5' RACE reads, gives a single entry per CDR3 protein. The table lists some 900,000 distinct CDR3 sequences, 45% to 50% of them singletons. Study observations and caveats: Reliance upon unsorted PBMCs precluded definitive naive versus antigen-experienced comparison.

Comment on this clonotype: Its antigen is currently unknown.

The TCR sequence derives from a man between 25 and 39 years old in good health. The sequencing sample was made of blood.

The CDR3 DNA reads as TGCAGTGCTATCAATCAATACGGACGAAGATTCGGGGAGCAGTTCTTC. It translates to CSAINQYGRRFGEQFF. This rearrangement joins TRBV20-1 to TRBJ2-1; D call uncertain. CDR3 length equals 16 residues. V shed 4 bases and J shed 10 bases, with 26 bases lying between them. Germline assignment: CDR1 DFQATT and CDR2 SNEGSKA (reference sequence).